Following are 11 T cell receptor beta chains from one sample sequenced in a study of T cells in Graves' hyperthyroidism and ophthalmopathy. RNA transcripts provided the source from which TCR beta CDR3 regions were amplified. With the HTBI primer set, the TCR CDR3 went through a first round of RT-PCR. TCRdb ran MiXCR on the multiplex PCR reads and lists one entry per CDR3 protein. The sample has 550,000 to 800,000 distinct CDR3 sequences; 15% to 20% are singletons. Sample: blood. These receptors came from a man aged 50 or older with Graves' hyperthyroidism.

Many counts were recorded for this clonotype. V gene TRBV19 combines with J gene TRBJ2-5; 9 bases fit TRBD2. This CDR3 is 14 amino acids long. Trimming at V came to 6 bases and at J to 1 base, leaving 3 bases not matched to a gene. The germline CDR1 and CDR2 sequences are LNHDA and SQIVND (reference sequence). CDR3 region: CASRASGAQETQYF. The DNA of the CDR3 is TGTGCCAGTAGAGCTAGCGGGGCCCAAGAGACCCAGTACTTC.

The chain is built from TRBV28 and TRBJ2-3; possible D gene TRBD2, 6 bases. V was clipped by 3 bases and J by 0 bases, with 13 bases between them. Per the germline V gene, CDR1 is MDHEN and CDR2 is SYDVKM. This CDR3 spans 16 amino acids. CDR3 bases: TGTGCCAGCAGTTTGTTGACTAGTACTAGCACAGATACGCAGTATTTT. Amino acid sequence: CASSLLTSTSTDTQYF.

This clonotype was picked up many times. The chain uses TRBV7-2 and TRBJ2-7; D is unclear. Per germline, CDR1 SGHTA and CDR2 FQGNSA. Deletions cut 4 bases from V and 2 bases from J, with 12 bases between. This CDR3 region has 14 residues. CDR3 sequence (DNA): TGTGCCAGCAGCTCCCCCCGTGTAACCTACGAGCAGTACTTC. It encodes CASSSPRVTYEQYF.

The chain carries TRBV2 and TRBJ1-2; TRBD1 is a possible D gene (5 bases). The length of the CDR3 is 14 residues. V was trimmed by 4 bases and J by 2 bases, leaving 11 bases between them. CDR1 and CDR2 (germline): SNHLY, FYNNEI. The CDR3 region is CASSGAGQNYGYTF. The CDR3 bases are TGTGCCAGCAGTGGCGCAGGACAAAACTATGGCTACACCTTC.

The chain has TRBV20-1 and TRBJ1-5; D perhaps matches TRBD1 (5 bases). The germline CDR1 and CDR2 sequences are DFQATT and SNEGSKA (reference sequence). The length of the CDR3 is 13 residues. The V end lost 1 base, the J end lost 3 bases, and 7 bases lay between the germline ends. In nucleotides, the CDR3 is TGCAGTGCTAGAGGACAGAACAATCAGCCCCAGCATTTT. Its protein is CSARGQNNQPQHF.

This clonotype was found a few times. The chain couples TRBV12-3 or TRBV12-4 to TRBJ1-1; D unresolved. The CDR3 is made up of 11 amino acids. Trimming stripped 6 bases from V and 11 bases from J, with 13 bases between. In DNA form, the CDR3 reads TGTGCCAGCAGAAATCACAGAAAGGCTTTCTTT. Amino acids: CASRNHRKAFF.

This clonotype was counted only a few times. This chain connects TRBV6-5 to TRBJ2-2; D call uncertain. The length of the CDR3 is 15 residues. Trimming took off 3 bases at V and 6 bases at J, with 14 bases between the two ends. Germline loops: CDR1 MNHEY, CDR2 SVGAGI. The CDR3 region has the DNA TGTGCCAGCAGTTATGGGGTATTTCGACCCGGGGAGCTGTTTTTT. This sequence encodes CASSYGVFRPGELFF.

This clonotype was counted many times. The CDR3 DNA follows: TGTGCCAGCAGCTTAAATAAGGAGGCGGGACTACATTACAATGAGCAGTTCTTC. This gives the protein CASSLNKEAGLHYNEQFF. The chain is built from TRBV7-3 and TRBJ2-1; 7 nucleotides line up with TRBD2. Germline assignment: CDR1 SGHTA and CDR2 FQGTGA. J was trimmed by 4 bases and V by 1 base; bases with no gene match: 13. The CDR3 sequence is 18 residues long.

This clonotype was detected a few times. The chain links TRBV28 to TRBJ1-5; 7 bases line up with TRBD1. Germline V gene sequence: CDR1 MDHEN, CDR2 SYDVKM. V lost 6 bases, J lost 3 bases, and 11 bases stayed unmatched. The CDR3 covers 16 residues. CDR3 in amino acids: CASRTNDRAFNQPQHF. In DNA, the CDR3 is TGTGCCAGCAGGACAAATGACAGGGCTTTCAATCAGCCCCAGCATTTT.

This clonotype was found a few times. The chain uses TRBV9 and TRBJ1-2; D perhaps matches TRBD1 (5 bases). V lost 0 bases to trimming and J lost 6 bases, with 15 bases between them. CDR3 length: 15 residues. Germline CDR1 SGDLS, CDR2 YYNGEE. This CDR3 is CASSVGQGGIHGYTF. In DNA, the CDR3 is TGTGCCAGCAGCGTAGGCCAGGGAGGCATACATGGCTACACCTTC.

This chain uses TRBV30 with TRBJ1-1, with D hard to call. Trimming stripped 2 bases from V and 0 bases from J, with 7 bases between. CDR3 size: 13 residues. From germline, CDR1 is GTSNPN and CDR2 SVGIG (reference sequence). CDR3 protein: CAWSTVLNTEAFF. CDR3 DNA: TGTGCCTGGAGTACAGTACTGAACACTGAAGCTTTCTTT.